Presented here are 15 T cell receptor beta chains from one specimen sequenced in a study of Graves' ophthalmopathy and Graves' hyperthyroidism. Using RNA transcripts, the TCR beta CDR3 regions were amplified. HTBI primers primed a first-round RT-PCR, and a second-round multiplex PCR followed. TCRdb redid the calling of the multiplex PCR reads with MiXCR, one entry per CDR3 protein. The sample includes about 1.1 million distinct CDR3 sequences, 35% to 45% of them seen just once. Sequencing was done on a sample of peripheral blood or thyroid tissue (not recorded which). The receptors shown here come from an adult man with Graves' hyperthyroidism.

This clonotype was seen many times. The chain is built from TRBV9 and TRBJ1-5; TRBD1 might be the D (5 bases). Germline CDR1 and CDR2: SGDLS and YYNGEE. With 0 bases removed from V and 7 bases from J, the gap between germline ends came to 11 bases. This CDR3 has 14 amino acids. This chain's CDR3 is CASSVGGAKQPQHF. The CDR3 DNA sequence: TGTGCCAGCAGCGTAGGAGGGGCAAAGCAGCCCCAGCATTTT.

The rearrangement joins TRBV24-1 to TRBJ2-2; 10 bases map to TRBD1. The CDR3 totals 16 residues. Germline V CDR1 and CDR2: KGHDR, SFDVKD. Losses at the gene ends were 12 bases for V and 1 base for J; bases not matched to a gene: 10. The CDR3 sequence is CASMTGGGKNTGELFF. CDR3 DNA: TGTGCCTCGATGACAGGGGGCGGTAAGAACACCGGGGAGCTGTTTTTT.

This clonotype was found many times. J is TRBJ2-5 and V is TRBV6-5, with 12 bases lining up with TRBD2. The CDR3 length is 16 residues. Losses at the gene ends were 6 bases for V and 5 bases for J; bases not matched to a gene: 10. CDR1 and CDR2 (germline): MNHEY, SVGAGI. The CDR3: CASSSASGRAWETQYF. The CDR3, as DNA: TGTGCCAGCAGCTCCGCTAGCGGGAGGGCTTGGGAGACCCAGTACTTC.

This clonotype was counted many times. The chain links TRBV7-2 to TRBJ2-5; 8 bases line up with TRBD1. Trimming removed 5 bases from V and 0 bases from J; junction bases left unmatched: 5. CDR3 length: 15 residues. Germline lookup yields CDR1 SGHTA and CDR2 FQGNSA. This chain's CDR3 is CASSGQGGYQETQYF. The CDR3 nucleotides read TGTGCCAGCAGCGGACAGGGCGGGTACCAAGAGACCCAGTACTTC.

This clonotype was seen more than once but under ten times. The rearrangement uses TRBV5-1 and TRBJ1-2; D call uncertain. Germline CDR1 is SGHRS and CDR2 is YFSETQ. This CDR3 is built from 16 residues. Between the trimmed V and J ends, which lost 4 bases and 2 bases, there was a span of 18 bases. CDR3 bases: TGCGCCAGCAGCCGCGAAGGTTGGGAGCAGAACTATGGCTACACCTTC. It translates to CASSREGWEQNYGYTF.

This clonotype came up many times. The chain is built from TRBV20-1 and TRBJ2-7, with TRBD2 matching 7 bases. The CDR3 has 15 residues. Germline V gene data show CDR1 as DFQATT and CDR2 as SNEGSKA (reference sequence). V lost 2 bases and J lost 2; bases outside the gene matches: 9. The CDR3 sequence is CSARPPLAATYEQYF. CDR3 DNA: TGCAGTGCTAGACCACCCCTAGCGGCGACCTACGAGCAGTACTTC.

The CDR3 is CASSQDWFRGDGKLFF. The CDR3 DNA is TGTGCCAGCAGCCAAGATTGGTTTAGGGGGGACGGAAAACTGTTTTTT. This chain joins TRBV12-3 or TRBV12-4 and TRBJ1-4; TRBD1 is a possible D gene (6 bases). The CDR3 has 16 amino acids. V lost 6 bases, J lost 10 bases, and 24 bases lay in between.

This sequence joins TRBV7-6 and TRBJ2-7, with D tentatively TRBD2 (6 bases). This CDR3 has 15 amino acids. The germline V gene encodes CDR1 SGHVS and CDR2 FNYEAQ. Trimming shortened V by 8 bases and J by 3 bases, and 20 bases separated the two germline ends. DNA of the CDR3: TGTGCCAGCGCTTCCCTTGGCCGGCGGGGCTACGAGCAGTACTTC. Residues: CASASLGRRGYEQYF.

Regarding this clonotype: One end of the junction fails to match germline, which may point to a read error. The chain has TRBV2 and TRBJ1-1, with D tentatively TRBD1 (5 bases). The germline V gene has CDR1 SNHLY and CDR2 FYNNEI. This CDR3 is 12 amino acids long. In DNA, the CDR3 is TGTGCCAGCAGCGTCAGGGAGGGCGCGCGAGGTTTT. Protein sequence: CASSVREGARGF.

This clonotype was picked up many times. V usage is TRBV5-1 and J usage is TRBJ1-4; D is unresolved. The germline gives CDR1 SGHRS, CDR2 YFSETQ. Trimming removed 4 bases at V and 3 bases at J, with 13 bases between. The CDR3 has 15 residues. The CDR3 region has the DNA TGCGCCAGCAGCCCGACGTGGAGCCCTAATGAAAAACTGTTTTTT. Its translation: CASSPTWSPNEKLFF.

The chain couples TRBV4-3 to TRBJ1-4; D gene uncertain. V lost 0 bases and J 5 bases, leaving 4 bases between the germline ends. The CDR3 totals 13 residues. Germline CDR1 is LGHNA and CDR2 is YSLEER. The CDR3 loop is CASSQDRNEKLFF. The CDR3 coding sequence is TGCGCCAGCAGCCAAGATCGGAATGAAAAACTGTTTTTT.

Concerning this clonotype itself: A far larger clone is just one base off, so this is likely a read error. This chain uses TRBV9 with TRBJ2-7; 7 bases map to TRBD1. The germline V gene has CDR1 SGDLS and CDR2 YYNGEE. The CDR3 has 14 amino acids. This CDR3 is CANSVGGSTYEQYF. The CDR3 nucleotides are TGTGCCAACAGCGTAGGGGGCAGTACCTACGAGCAGTACTTC.

This clonotype has at least ten counts. The CDR3 DNA sequence: TGTGCCAGCAGATTATCCCACCGTAGGGGCCACTACGAGCAGTACTTC. It encodes CASRLSHRRGHYEQYF. V and J are TRBV7-3 and TRBJ2-7, with D maybe TRBD1 (5 bases). Germline CDR1 is SGHTA and CDR2 is FQGTGA. V lost 6 bases to trimming and J lost 3 bases, with 21 bases between them. There are 16 residues in the CDR3.

This clonotype showed up just a few times. The chain is built from TRBV2 and TRBJ1-5, with 7 bases identical to TRBD1. This CDR3 comprises 13 residues. J was trimmed by 10 bases and V by 6 bases; bases with no gene match: 9. Germline V gene sequence: CDR1 SNHLY, CDR2 FYNNEI. The CDR3 DNA sequence: TGTGCCAGCAGGACGGGACAGTTTTCCCCCCAGCATTTT. Residues: CASRTGQFSPQHF.

The chain uses TRBV10-3 and TRBJ2-5, with 8 bases fitting TRBD2. The CDR3 has 12 amino acids. Trimming removed 10 bases from V and 9 bases from J; junction bases left unmatched: 10. CDR1 is ENHRY, CDR2 SYGVKD, per germline. CDR3 in amino acids: CASGSGTRAQYF. For the CDR3, the DNA is TGTGCCAGCGGATCCGGGACTAGGGCCCAGTACTTC.